The 21 T cell receptor beta chains presented below share a single source sample, sequenced in a study of human T cells and chemical hapten exposure. The time point is: patch test 3, about 24 weeks after DPC sensitization. Documented treatment: therapeutic diphenylcyclopropenone sensitization with weekly scalp DPC. A single record per CDR3 protein comes from TCRdb applying MiXCR to the RACE reads. The sample gives about 190,000 distinct CDR3 sequences, approximately 24% of which show up once; around 2.5% is in the top ten. Material: whole blood, obtained in connection with sensitization to the hapten diphenylcyclopropenone (DPC). The receptors here all came from a woman aged 40 to 49 with alopecia areata. Some clones in this sample may be carry-over from other donors' samples.

With regard to this clonotype: The DNA is omitted, as the CDR3 cannot be located on it reliably, and the CDR3 follows TCRdb's listing. The chain uses TRBV6-2 or TRBV6-3 and TRBJ2-1; the table assigns TRBD1, which was not confirmed against the DNA. Germline V gene data show CDR1 as MNHEY and CDR2 as SVGEGT. The CDR3 is 14 residues long, counting both termini. This chain's CDR3 is CASSSSGPTNEQFF.

This chain connects TRBV28 to TRBJ1-5; 7 bases map to TRBD1. The germline gives CDR1 MDHEN, CDR2 SYDVKM. The CDR3 covers 16 residues. V gave up 8 bases and J gave up 1 base; unmatched junction bases: 11. This CDR3 is CASYSQGEESNQPQHF. For the CDR3, the DNA is TGTGCCAGCTATAGTCAGGGGGAAGAAAGCAATCAGCCCCAGCATTTT.

This clonotype was counted between two and nine times. The V and J genes are TRBV6-2 or TRBV6-3 and TRBJ2-1; 7 bases line up with TRBD1. The length of the CDR3 is 12 residues. Looked up from germline, CDR1 is MNHEY and CDR2 is SVGEGT. V shed 3 bases, J shed 11 bases, and the junction held 4 bases outside the gene matches. The CDR3: CASSYEGAKQFF. CDR3 DNA sequence: TGTGCCAGCAGTTATGAGGGGGCGAAGCAGTTCTTC.

The V gene is TRBV12-3 or TRBV12-4, the J gene TRBJ2-1; TRBD2 matches 8 bases. V was pared by 3 bases and J by 2 bases, with 9 bases of the junction left unmatched. The CDR3 totals 17 residues. The CDR3 coding sequence is TGTGCCAGCAGTTTCGCTCGCACTAGCGGACCCTACAATGAGCAGTTCTTC. This codes for CASSFARTSGPYNEQFF.

This clonotype has only a few counts. Germline and junction disagree at one end, which may indicate a read error. The chain uses TRBV7-2 and TRBJ2-7, with 11 bases matching TRBD2. CDR3 length equals 14 residues. Germline V lookup: CDR1 SGHTA, CDR2 FQGNSA. CDR3 in amino acids: CASSLAGGGYEQYF. In DNA form, the CDR3 reads TGTGCCAGCAGCCTAGCGGGAGGCGGCTACGAGCAGTACTTC.

The chain carries TRBV7-2 and TRBJ1-5; D not certain. Between the trimmed V and J ends, which lost 1 base and 0 bases, there was a span of 4 bases. In germline, CDR1 is SGHTA, CDR2 FQGNSA. This CDR3 spans 14 amino acids. The CDR3 reads CASSLVLSNQPQHF. The CDR3 bases are TGTGCCAGCAGCTTAGTCCTTAGCAATCAGCCCCAGCATTTT.

V gene TRBV29-1 combines with J gene TRBJ1-1; the D is unclear. With 4 bases removed from V and 0 bases from J, the gap between germline ends came to 9 bases. Germline assignment: CDR1 SQVTM and CDR2 ANQGSEA. The CDR3 length is 13 residues. CDR3 DNA sequence: TGCAGCGTTGCGTCGGGTCTGAACACTGAAGCTTTCTTT. Protein product: CSVASGLNTEAFF.

This clonotype was counted many times. The V and J genes are TRBV6-2 or TRBV6-3 and TRBJ2-7; D call uncertain. The CDR3 is made up of 15 amino acids. Trimming removed 0 bases at V and 0 bases at J, with 9 bases between. Germline loops: CDR1 MNHEY, CDR2 SVGEGT. Here the CDR3 DNA reads TGTGCCAGCAGTTACTCGTCACACAACTCCTACGAGCAGTACTTC. The encoded protein is CASSYSSHNSYEQYF.

This clonotype was counted a few times. The rearrangement uses TRBV2 and TRBJ2-1; 7 nucleotides match TRBD2. J gave up 8 bases and V 5 bases, and 9 bases lay outside the gene matches. The CDR3 totals 14 residues. The germline gives CDR1 SNHLY, CDR2 FYNNEI. The CDR3 DNA is TGTGCCAGCAGTTACTCCGGGACTATCGATGAGCAGTTCTTC. It is translated as CASSYSGTIDEQFF.

In its sample, this clonotype was seen many times. The V call is TRBV20-1, the J call TRBJ2-7; TRBD2 aligns across 14 bases. The V gene end was trimmed by 1 base and the J gene end by 0 bases; junction bases not matched to a gene: 5. The germline gives CDR1 DFQATT, CDR2 SNEGSKA (reference sequence). The CDR3 has 17 residues. The CDR3 DNA sequence: TGCAGTGCTAGAGGGGGCGGGACTAGCGGGAGCTCCTACGAGCAGTACTTC. This encodes CSARGGGTSGSSYEQYF.

The chain employs TRBV12-3 or TRBV12-4 and TRBJ2-1; TRBD2 matches 15 bases. The CDR3 is 15 residues long. With 5 bases clipped from V and 9 bases from J, the junction kept 5 bases outside the gene matches. The DNA for the CDR3 is TGTGCCAGCAGTCAACGGACTAGCGGGAGGGCTGAGCAGTTCTTC. Translated: CASSQRTSGRAEQFF.

The chain joins TRBV7-9 to TRBJ2-1; unclear D gene. The ends were cut back, 1 base at V and 8 bases at J, with 9 bases in the middle. This CDR3 region has 13 residues. The germline V gene has CDR1 SEHNR and CDR2 FQNEAQ (reference sequence). CDR3 nucleotides: TGTGCCAGCAGCTTAGGGCAGCTAGATGAGCAGTTCTTC. It codes for CASSLGQLDEQFF.

The chain joins TRBV27 to TRBJ1-2; 10 nucleotides align to TRBD1. The J segment lost 6 bases and the V segment lost 5 bases, leaving 6 bases of the junction unmatched. Germline V gene data show CDR1 as MNHEY and CDR2 as SMNVEV (reference sequence). This CDR3 has 14 amino acids. CDR3 amino acids: CASSPGQGPDGYTF. The CDR3 bases are TGTGCCAGCAGTCCGGGACAGGGGCCCGATGGCTACACCTTC.

The chain carries TRBV21-1 and TRBJ2-7; TRBD1 is the table's D call, not checked against the DNA. TRBV21-1 is a pseudogene locus. The CDR3 contains 15 residues. The CDR3 DNA sequence: TGTGCCAGCAGCTCGTTTCGGGGGAGACCCTACGAGCAGTACTTC. Protein: CASSSFRGRPYEQYF.

This clonotype appeared many times. The rearrangement links TRBV11-2 to TRBJ1-5, with D unclear. CDR3 length: 13 residues. Trimming stripped 5 bases from V and 7 bases from J, with 12 bases between. Germline CDR1 and CDR2: SGHAT and FQNNGV. In DNA, the CDR3 is TGTGCCAGCAGCCCGAACCTGGGACAGCCCCAGCATTTT. This sequence encodes CASSPNLGQPQHF.

This clonotype turned up a few times. CDR3 amino acids: CASSLRLAGGREETQYF. Written as DNA, the CDR3 is TGTGCCAGCAGCCTGCGACTAGCGGGAGGTCGCGAGGAGACCCAGTACTTC. This chain joins TRBV5-6 and TRBJ2-5; 13 bases line up with TRBD2. J gave up 5 bases and V 4 bases, and 11 bases lay outside the gene matches. This CDR3 is built from 17 residues. Germline V gives CDR1 SGHDT, CDR2 YYEEEE.

V and J are TRBV7-9 and TRBJ2-1; D gene unclear. Trimming removed 1 base at V and 6 bases at J, with 13 bases between. The CDR3 sequence is 15 residues long. From germline, CDR1 is SEHNR and CDR2 FQNEAQ (reference sequence). CDR3 DNA sequence: TGTGCCAGCAGCTTAGTATCCGGGCTTCCCAATGAGCAGTTCTTC. Translation: CASSLVSGLPNEQFF.

V usage is TRBV11-3 and J usage is TRBJ2-5, with 7 bases aligning to TRBD2. CDR3 length: 15 residues. CDR1 is SGHNT and CDR2 is YENEEA in the germline V gene. The V segment lost 1 base and the J segment 1 base; nucleotides outside the gene matches: 3. CDR3 sequence reads: CASSLGGSIQETQYF. The CDR3, as DNA: TGTGCCAGCAGCTTAGGCGGGAGCATCCAAGAGACCCAGTACTTC.

This clonotype occurred a few times. The chain carries TRBV6-1 and TRBJ2-1; 14 bases map to TRBD2. The CDR3 is 15 residues long. J was trimmed by 5 bases and V by 7 bases; bases with no gene match: 4. Germline CDR1 MNHNS, CDR2 SASEGT. The CDR3 reads CASKPGLAGDNEQFF. The DNA for the CDR3 is TGTGCCAGCAAGCCGGGACTAGCGGGAGACAATGAGCAGTTCTTC.

This clonotype has a handful of counts. The rearrangement joins TRBV6-1 to TRBJ1-5; D not certain. Germline CDR1 is MNHNS and CDR2 is SASEGT. The V end was cut by 1 base, the J end by 1 base, with 5 bases between. The CDR3 has 14 amino acids. CDR3 region: CASSEGSSNQPQHF. The CDR3 DNA follows: TGTGCCAGCAGTGAAGGATCAAGCAATCAGCCCCAGCATTTT.

This clonotype was detected many times. This rearrangement joins TRBV9 to TRBJ1-1; no definite D call. The V gene's germline CDR1 is SGDLS and CDR2 YYNGEE. CDR3 length: 13 residues. Trimming took off 0 bases at V and 5 bases at J, with 8 bases between the two ends. The CDR3 reads CASSVEGGTEAFF. The CDR3 coding sequence is TGTGCCAGCAGCGTAGAAGGAGGTACTGAAGCTTTCTTT. Full variable domain (rest looked up from reference TRBV9 and TRBJ1-1): DSGVTQTPKHLITATGQRVTLRCSPRSGDLSVYWYQQSLDQGLQFLIQYYNGEERAKGNILERFSAQQFPDLHSELNLSSLELGDSALYFCASSVEGGTEAFFGQGTRLTVV.